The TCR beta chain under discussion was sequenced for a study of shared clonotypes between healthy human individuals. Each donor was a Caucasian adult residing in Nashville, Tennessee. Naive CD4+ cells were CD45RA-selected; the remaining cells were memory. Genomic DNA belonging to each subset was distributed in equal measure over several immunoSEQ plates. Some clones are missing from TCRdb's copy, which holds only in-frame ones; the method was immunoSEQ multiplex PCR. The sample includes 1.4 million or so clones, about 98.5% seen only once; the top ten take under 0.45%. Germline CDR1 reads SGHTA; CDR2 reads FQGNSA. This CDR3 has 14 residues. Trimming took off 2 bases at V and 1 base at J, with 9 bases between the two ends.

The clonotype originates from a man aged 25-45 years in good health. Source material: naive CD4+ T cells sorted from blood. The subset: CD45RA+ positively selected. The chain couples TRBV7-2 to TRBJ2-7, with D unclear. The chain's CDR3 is CASSLSPRSYEQYF. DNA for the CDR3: TGTGCCAGCAGCTTATCCCCGAGGTCCTACGAGCAGTACTTC.